This TCR beta chain originates from a study of T-cell memory formation after mild COVID-19. The ends lost 7 bases at V and 2 bases at J; junction bases unmatched: 9. The CDR3 consists of 15 residues. Germline CDR1 is SQVTM and CDR2 is ANQGSEA. The sample holds one count of this clonotype. One entry per CDR3 protein results from TCRdb running MiXCR on the 5' RACE reads. The sample has roughly 450,000 distinct CDR3 sequences, roughly 20% seen once; the top ten hold roughly an eighth. The sequenced material came from PBMCs or a T cell subset sorted from them (not recorded which). The sequence was obtained from an adult woman who had mild COVID-19 (a few samples of this study predate the infection). Cell type and time point are not known. The chain joins TRBV29-1 to TRBJ1-2; TRBD1 matches 11 bases. Here the CDR3 DNA reads TGCAGCGCTCAGGACAGGGGGCTCCCAAACTATGGCTACACCTTC. Translation: CSAQDRGLPNYGYTF.